The 14 T cell receptor beta chains given below trace back to one sample, sequenced in a study of CD8+ T cells in alopecia areata. Extraction of RNA preceded its reverse transcription into cDNA, which served as the sequencing template. Assay: immunoSEQ multiplex PCR; the TCRdb copy retains only in-frame clones and omits some. The sample has some 180,000 clones; roughly 60% are singletons. Specimen: CD4+ T cells sorted from blood, collected at week 0. These receptors were obtained from a human donor with alopecia areata.

J is TRBJ2-7 and V is TRBV25-1; possible D gene TRBD1, 6 bases. The V end was cut by 8 bases, the J end by 2 bases, with 16 bases between. Germline-derived CDR1 and CDR2 are MGHDK and SYGVNS. The CDR3 sequence is 14 residues long. DNA of the CDR3: TGTGCCAGCGGAAGTCGGACAGATCCCTACGAGCAGTACTTC. It yields the protein CASGSRTDPYEQYF.

The V gene is TRBV6-5, the J gene TRBJ2-7; TRBD1 or TRBD2 may be the D gene (6 bases each). The CDR3 loop spans 15 amino acids. V was pared by 7 bases and J by 2 bases, with 18 bases between. Germline CDR1 and CDR2: MNHEY and SVGAGI. CDR3 region: CASKPNPGGTYEQYF. CDR3 nucleotides: TGTGCCAGCAAACCCAATCCCGGGGGCACCTACGAGCAGTACTTC.

J is TRBJ2-2 and V is TRBV10-2, with TRBD1 matching over 8 bases. CDR1 and CDR2 (germline): WSHSY, SAAADI. V dropped 6 bases and J dropped 5; count of bases not matched to a gene: 14. This CDR3 has 17 amino acids. The CDR3 sequence is CASRNGDRRRPTGELFF. The CDR3 DNA sequence: TGCGCCAGCAGAAACGGGGACAGGCGACGACCTACCGGGGAGCTGTTTTTT.

The chain couples TRBV7-2 to TRBJ2-5; D is perhaps TRBD1 (5 bases). This CDR3 is built from 14 residues. The V end was cut by 1 base, the J end by 5 bases, with 11 bases between. CDR1 and CDR2 from the germline V gene are SGHTA and FQGNSA. The CDR3 region has the DNA TGTGCCAGCAGCTTAGTCACAGGCCCCGAGACCCAGTACTTC. Encoded protein: CASSLVTGPETQYF. The complete variable domain, with remaining parts taken from reference TRBV7-2 and TRBJ2-5, reads GAGVSQSPSNKVTEKGKDVELRCDPISGHTALYWYRQSLGQGLEFLIYFQGNSAPDKSGLPSDRFSAERTGGSVSTLTIQRTQQEDSAVYLCASSLVTGPETQYFGPGTRLLVL.

The chain links TRBV13 to TRBJ2-1; 9 nucleotides line up with TRBD2. The CDR3 is made up of 14 amino acids. Germline CDR1 PRHDT, CDR2 FYEKMQ (reference sequence). V lost 1 base to trimming and J lost 9 bases; unmatched junction nucleotides: 4. This chain's CDR3 is CASSLERGDSEQFF. Written as DNA, the CDR3 is TGTGCCAGCAGCTTAGAGCGGGGGGATAGTGAGCAGTTCTTC.

V and J are TRBV7-2 and TRBJ2-7; D is perhaps TRBD1 or TRBD2 (5 bases each). CDR1 and CDR2 from the germline V gene are SGHTA and FQGNSA. The V and J ends lost 5 bases and 12 bases respectively, with 20 bases between them. CDR3 length equals 13 residues. The CDR3 DNA is TGTGCCAGCAGCGAGGGACGGCCGAGGGATGCGTACTTC. Translating gives CASSEGRPRDAYF.

CDR3 loop: CASSQAPGGRLVNTEAFF. CDR3 DNA sequence: TGTGCCAGCAGCCAAGCCCCAGGGGGCCGATTAGTGAACACTGAAGCTTTCTTT. The rearrangement joins TRBV14 to TRBJ1-1; the match to TRBD1 covers 8 bases. V trimming: 1 base; J trimming: 0 bases; junction bases outside the gene matches: 10. Germline-derived CDR1 and CDR2 are SGHDN and FVKESK. This CDR3 is 18 amino acids long.

The genes are TRBV19 and TRBJ2-4; D is unresolved. This CDR3 comprises 14 residues. V lost 0 bases and J lost 3, with 6 bases in between. Per the germline V gene, CDR1 is LNHDA and CDR2 is SQIVND (reference sequence). The chain's CDR3 is CASSIDSHKNIQYF. DNA of the CDR3: TGTGCCAGTAGTATAGACAGCCACAAAAACATTCAGTACTTC.

This clone was counted only a few times. This chain connects TRBV5-6 to TRBJ2-7, with D hard to call. Trimming took 0 bases from V and 4 from J, leaving 8 bases between them. CDR3 length equals 13 residues. The germline V gene has CDR1 SGHDT and CDR2 YYEEEE. The CDR3 here is CASSLDNRYEQYF. The CDR3 coding sequence is TGTGCCAGCAGCTTGGACAATCGTTACGAGCAGTACTTC.

The chain uses TRBV9 and TRBJ1-5, with 8 positions matching TRBD1. The CDR3 contains 14 residues. Germline V gives CDR1 SGDLS, CDR2 YYNGEE. Trimming removed 4 bases from V and 4 bases from J; junction bases left unmatched: 4. DNA for the CDR3: TGTGCCAGCAGCCAGGGGGCCCAAAATCAGCCCCAGCATTTT. It encodes CASSQGAQNQPQHF.

This clone appeared a few times. The chain is built from TRBV19 and TRBJ1-4; D may be TRBD1 (6 bases). Trimming stripped 10 bases from V and 8 bases from J, with 11 bases between. Germline values: CDR1 LNHDA, CDR2 SQIVND (reference sequence). The CDR3 extends over 11 amino acids. The CDR3, as DNA: TGTGCCACCAGGGGTGGCGAAAAACTGTTTTTT. This codes for CATRGGEKLFF.

This clone was seen only a few times. This chain joins TRBV27 and TRBJ1-6; 8 bases are a match to TRBD1. The CDR3 sequence is 16 residues long. Trimming cost V 4 bases and J 5 bases; bases outside gene matches: 7. Looked up from germline, CDR1 is MNHEY and CDR2 is SMNVEV (reference sequence). CDR3 sequence (DNA): TGTGCCAGCAGTTCACAGGGGGTTTTTGATAATTCACCCCTCCACTTT. Protein: CASSSQGVFDNSPLHF.

J is TRBJ1-1 and V is TRBV29-1; tentative D call: TRBD1 (6 bases). The CDR3 extends over 12 amino acids. CDR1 and CDR2 (germline): SQVTM, ANQGSEA. V was shortened by 6 bases and J by 6 bases, with 14 bases between the two germline ends. The chain's CDR3 is CSVQGKGSEAFF. The DNA of the CDR3 is TGCAGCGTGCAGGGGAAAGGGTCTGAAGCTTTCTTT.

This chain joins TRBV4-3 and TRBJ1-4, with D perhaps matching TRBD1 (5 bases). The germline CDR1 and CDR2 sequences are LGHNA and YSLEER. The CDR3 is 13 residues long. V was shortened by 4 bases and J by 7 bases, with 10 bases between the two germline ends. CDR3 in amino acids: CASSLRGFEKLFF. DNA for the CDR3: TGCGCCAGCAGCCTGCGGGGCTTTGAAAAACTGTTTTTT.